Given below is one T cell receptor (beta chain) in context. Antigen unknown. These data are taken from a study of T cell clones after liver transplantation. About the study: Blood was drawn pre-transplant, before withdrawal, and after full or failed withdrawal.

The study, taken as a whole, reports: In most of the 8 subjects, circulating graft-donor-reactive CD4 TCRbeta sequences fell significantly after transplant. These preliminary findings come from unstandardized post-transplant sampling times.

The repertoire was sequenced with immunoSEQ multiplex PCR; TCRdb's copy has only in-frame clones and lacks some. The sample has about 120,000 clones, 90% seen once. This CDR3 is 16 amino acids long. Germline CDR1 MNHEY, CDR2 SVGAGI. The ends lost 0 bases at V and 2 bases at J; junction bases unmatched: 7. The chain has TRBV6-5 and TRBJ2-7, with 7 bases that match TRBD1. Sequenced material: CD4+ T cells from blood, taken 12 months after liver transplant. The sequence derives from a human patient who received a liver transplant. Part of the T cell pool may stem from the graft donor. The CDR3 region is CASSYSPDRITYEQYF. The DNA of the CDR3 is TGTGCCAGCAGTTACTCCCCGGACAGGATAACCTACGAGCAGTACTTC.